These 31 T cell receptor beta chains were sequenced from one sample in a study of CD8 T cells in ankylosing spondylitis. TCRdb analysed the 5' RACE reads with MiXCR anew, one entry per CDR3 protein. The repertoire holds some 150,000 distinct CDR3 sequences, with more than 40% as singletons. The sequenced sample consisted of synovial fluid, either unsorted or a sorted T cell fraction (not recorded which). These receptors all come from a male donor with ankylosing spondylitis.

This clonotype was found a few times. This chain connects TRBV4-1 to TRBJ2-7; 8 bases are a match to TRBD1. Germline loops: CDR1 MGHRA, CDR2 YSYEKL. Germline trimming cut 4 bases from V and 3 bases from J; bases unmatched to any gene: 5. CDR3 length: 14 amino acids. The CDR3 sequence: CASSPGTGDYEQYF. The CDR3 coding sequence is TGCGCCAGCAGCCCCGGGACAGGAGACTACGAGCAGTACTTC.

This clonotype turned up a few times. This chain links TRBV28 with TRBJ2-5, with TRBD1 matching over 7 bases. CDR1 and CDR2 (germline): MDHEN, SYDVKM. This CDR3 has 15 residues. The trim removed 5 bases at V and 3 bases at J, leaving 9 bases unmatched. The CDR3 sequence is CASSTVDRAKETQYF. CDR3 nucleotide sequence: TGTGCCAGCAGTACCGTAGACAGGGCCAAAGAGACCCAGTACTTC.

The genes are TRBV6-4 and TRBJ2-1, with TRBD2 identical over 9 bases. The CDR3 consists of 14 residues. Germline CDR1 and CDR2: MRHNA and SNTAGT. V shed 6 bases, J shed 4 bases, and the junction held 4 bases outside the gene matches. CDR3 amino acids: CASSETSGYNEQFF. The CDR3 DNA sequence: TGTGCCAGCAGCGAGACTAGCGGATACAATGAGCAGTTCTTC.

This chain joins TRBV5-1 and TRBJ1-1; perhaps TRBD1 as D (6 bases). Trimming pared 4 bases from V and 2 bases from J, leaving 12 bases between. Germline CDR1 reads SGHRS; CDR2 reads YFSETQ. CDR3 size: 14 residues. CDR3 bases: TGCGCCAGCAGCAATAGACAGGAAAACACTGAAGCTTTCTTT. Its protein is CASSNRQENTEAFF.

The gene calls are TRBV13 and TRBJ2-3; D is possibly TRBD1 or TRBD2 (5 bases each). Per the germline V gene, CDR1 is PRHDT and CDR2 is FYEKMQ (reference sequence). V was clipped by 2 bases and J by 3 bases, with 21 bases between them. This CDR3 comprises 18 residues. CDR3 loop: CASSLYPMGPISTDTQYF. The CDR3 bases are TGTGCCAGCAGCTTATATCCCATGGGACCCATTTCGACAGATACGCAGTATTTT.

This chain links TRBV18 with TRBJ1-5; D is ambiguous. Trimming removed 1 base from V and 5 bases from J, with 15 bases in between. The CDR3 spans 16 residues. CDR1 is KGHSH and CDR2 is LQKENI in the germline V gene. CDR3 loop: CASSPRSGVGDQPQHF. The DNA for the CDR3 is TGTGCCAGCTCACCACGTTCTGGGGTAGGCGATCAGCCCCAGCATTTT.

This clonotype has more than one count but fewer than ten. This chain joins TRBV18 and TRBJ1-2, with D possibly being TRBD1 (6 bases). The germline V gene has CDR1 KGHSH and CDR2 LQKENI. V gave up 3 bases and J gave up 4 bases, with 15 bases separating them. This CDR3 has 15 amino acids. The DNA for the CDR3 is TGTGCCAGCTCACCGTGGGACAAATTTTTCTATGGCTACACCTTC. It yields the protein CASSPWDKFFYGYTF. The full variable domain, in which reference TRBV18 and TRBJ1-2 provide the parts outside the CDR3, is NAGVMQNPRHLVRRRGQEARLRCSPMKGHSHVYWYRQLPEEGLKFMVYLQKENIIDESGMPKERFSAEFPKEGPSILRIQQVVRGDSAAYFCASSPWDKFFYGYTFGSGTRLTVV.

This clonotype came up a few times. This chain uses TRBV4-1 with TRBJ2-7, with D possibly TRBD2 on 6 matching bases. This CDR3 region has 18 residues. Germline V lookup: CDR1 MGHRA, CDR2 YSYEKL. Trimming cost V 1 base and J 0 bases, with 19 bases left between them. The CDR3: CASSQAPYPSANSYEQYF. Written as DNA, the CDR3 is TGCGCCAGCAGCCAAGCCCCATACCCTAGCGCTAACTCCTACGAGCAGTACTTC.

The genes are TRBV12-3 or TRBV12-4 and TRBJ2-2, with 8 bases lining up with TRBD1. The CDR3 sequence is 15 residues long. V shed 7 bases and J 0 bases; nucleotides not matched to a gene: 4. CDR3 bases: TGTGCCAGCACCGGGGACAGGTCGAACACCGGGGAGCTGTTTTTT. Translating gives CASTGDRSNTGELFF.

CDR3 coding DNA: TGCAGTGCCCAAAACGGGGCTGGCCAGCTGTCCTACGAGCAGTACTTC. Translated: CSAQNGAGQLSYEQYF. The V gene is TRBV20-1, the J gene TRBJ2-7; D may correspond to TRBD1 or TRBD2 (5 bases each). Trimming cost V 6 bases and J 1 base, with 22 bases left between them. This CDR3 region has 16 residues. CDR1 and CDR2 from the germline V gene are DFQATT and SNEGSKA (reference sequence).

This clonotype occurred a few times. This chain connects TRBV12-3 or TRBV12-4 to TRBJ2-3; D call uncertain. V gave up 7 bases and J gave up 1 base, with 12 bases separating them. The CDR3 sequence is 14 residues long. The CDR3 sequence is CASTSPQGTDTQYF. In DNA form, the CDR3 reads TGTGCCAGCACCTCCCCTCAGGGCACAGATACGCAGTATTTT.

In its sample, this clonotype was seen many times. The chain's CDR3 is CSARDRGQGEVRNNEQFF. DNA for the CDR3: TGCAGTGCTAGAGATAGGGGACAGGGGGAGGTAAGGAACAATGAGCAGTTCTTC. V is TRBV20-1 and J is TRBJ2-1; 11 bases map to TRBD1. The CDR3 has 18 amino acids. Germline CDR1 reads DFQATT; CDR2 reads SNEGSKA (reference sequence). Unmatched junction bases numbered 12, after V lost 0 bases and J lost 5 bases.

The chain uses TRBV7-9 and TRBJ1-5; TRBD1 might be the D (6 bases). The V end lost 1 base, the J end lost 7 bases, and 8 bases lay between the germline ends. Germline values: CDR1 SEHNR, CDR2 FQNEAQ (reference sequence). The CDR3 spans 13 residues. This CDR3 reads CASSLEGVQPQHF. DNA for the CDR3: TGTGCCAGCAGCTTAGAGGGGGTCCAGCCCCAGCATTTT.

The J gene is TRBJ2-1, the V gene TRBV4-1, with TRBD2 identical over 8 bases. The germline gives CDR1 MGHRA, CDR2 YSYEKL. V was pared by 4 bases and J by 7 bases, with 12 bases of the junction left unmatched. The CDR3 spans 16 residues. CDR3 bases: TGCGCCAGCAGCCCTCCCGAGCGGGAGTTCACAAATGAGCAGTTCTTC. This gives the protein CASSPPEREFTNEQFF.

The table lists this clonotype with a few counts. The gene calls are TRBV24-1 and TRBJ2-3; 12 bases fit TRBD2. The CDR3 runs 17 residues. Germline values: CDR1 KGHDR, CDR2 SFDVKD. After removal of 3 bases from V and 2 bases from J, the junction contained 5 bases not matched to a gene. The DNA of the CDR3 is TGTGCCACCAGTGATGGGAGACTAGCGGGGGTCACAGATACGCAGTATTTT. Translated, it gives CATSDGRLAGVTDTQYF.

The CDR3 DNA reads TGTGCCAGCAGAGCACTAGCGGGAGAAGGAGATGAGCAGTTCTTC. Its protein is CASRALAGEGDEQFF. The genes are TRBV14 and TRBJ2-1; 11 positions match TRBD2. Germline trimming cut 6 bases from V and 8 bases from J; bases unmatched to any gene: 9. There are 15 residues in the CDR3. Germline V CDR1 and CDR2: SGHDN, FVKESK.

This clonotype has more than one count but fewer than ten. This chain joins TRBV12-3 or TRBV12-4 and TRBJ2-7; maybe TRBD1 (6 bases). The CDR3 runs 14 residues. Trimming took off 2 bases at V and 3 bases at J, with 11 bases between the two ends. CDR3 amino acids: CASSLSYRDYEQYF. For the CDR3, the DNA is TGTGCCAGCAGTTTATCCTACAGGGACTACGAGCAGTACTTC.

The V and J genes are TRBV29-1 and TRBJ2-3; D is tentatively TRBD1 or TRBD2 (5 bases each). Germline CDR1 SQVTM, CDR2 ANQGSEA. CDR3 size: 12 residues. The germline V and J ends were trimmed by 7 bases and 6 bases, with 14 bases remaining between them. CDR3 sequence reads: CSAHRRWDTQYF. CDR3 coding DNA: TGCAGCGCCCACAGGAGGTGGGATACGCAGTATTTT.

The chain has TRBV4-1 and TRBJ1-4, with D unclear. This CDR3 is built from 16 residues. Trimming removed 4 bases from V and 8 bases from J, with 20 bases in between. Looked up from germline, CDR1 is MGHRA and CDR2 is YSYEKL. CDR3 bases: TGCGCCAGCAGCCGAGTACCGGGCTCCCGGGGAGAAAAACTGTTTTTT. Its protein is CASSRVPGSRGEKLFF.

The J gene is TRBJ2-2, the V gene TRBV24-1; 8 bases are shared with TRBD1. Unmatched junction bases numbered 9, after V lost 1 base and J lost 6 bases. This CDR3 region has 17 residues. Germline values: CDR1 KGHDR, CDR2 SFDVKD. The CDR3 DNA reads as TGTGCCACCAGTGATTTAAGAGGACAGGGAATTCCCGGGGAGCTGTTTTTT. Residues: CATSDLRGQGIPGELFF.

The CDR3 sequence is CASREGGQGNYEQYF. Written as DNA, the CDR3 is TGTGCCAGCAGGGAAGGGGGACAGGGGAACTACGAGCAGTACTTC. The chain has TRBV28 and TRBJ2-7; TRBD1 aligns across 10 bases. V was pared by 6 bases and J by 3 bases, with 8 bases of the junction left unmatched. The CDR3 is 15 residues long. Germline loops: CDR1 MDHEN, CDR2 SYDVKM.

This CDR3 is CASSHLIGTSGRAPDTQYF. The CDR3 bases are TGCGCCAGCAGCCATCTGATAGGGACTAGCGGGAGGGCCCCAGATACGCAGTATTTT. J is TRBJ2-3 and V is TRBV4-1; 16 positions agree with TRBD2. With V trimmed by 3 bases and J by 4 bases, 10 bases remained unmatched. CDR1 and CDR2 (germline): MGHRA, YSYEKL. The CDR3 loop spans 19 amino acids.

The V and J genes are TRBV12-3 or TRBV12-4 and TRBJ2-1; possible D gene TRBD1, 5 bases. Trimming took 4 bases from V and 6 from J, leaving 16 bases between them. This CDR3 spans 15 amino acids. The chain's CDR3 is CASSSFRVMGNEQFF. The CDR3 region has the DNA TGTGCCAGCAGTTCGTTCAGGGTAATGGGCAATGAGCAGTTCTTC.

The sample holds one count of this clonotype. The chain has TRBV5-1 and TRBJ1-4; D is ambiguous. Germline values: CDR1 SGHRS, CDR2 YFSETQ. The CDR3 sequence is 16 residues long. The V gene lost 2 bases and the J gene lost 0 bases, with 11 bases spanning the gap. CDR3 residues: CASSFSTTSTNEKLFF. The CDR3 bases are TGCGCCAGCAGCTTCTCTACGACGTCAACTAATGAAAAACTGTTTTTT.

This clonotype was observed at least ten times. CDR3 residues: CASRGQYSYEQYF. CDR3 nucleotides: TGCGCCAGCAGAGGACAGTACTCCTACGAGCAGTACTTC. This chain connects TRBV5-1 to TRBJ2-7; a possible D gene is TRBD1 (6 bases). V lost 5 bases, J lost 0 bases, and 9 bases lay in between. The CDR3 length is 13 residues. CDR1 is SGHRS and CDR2 is YFSETQ in the germline V gene.

This clonotype was observed a single time. This chain uses TRBV30 with TRBJ1-1; the D is unclear. Germline CDR1 GTSNPN, CDR2 SVGIG (reference sequence). The CDR3 loop spans 12 amino acids. V dropped 5 bases and J dropped 8 bases, with 15 bases sitting between them. As DNA, the CDR3 is TGTGCCTGGGCCTTTAGCGGGTTAGAAGCTTTCTTT. This codes for CAWAFSGLEAFF.

The J gene is TRBJ2-1, the V gene TRBV19, with D maybe TRBD2 (5 bases). Germline CDR1 reads LNHDA; CDR2 reads SQIVND (reference sequence). This CDR3 spans 13 amino acids. V shed 2 bases and J shed 4 bases, with 6 bases lying between them. This CDR3 reads CASSIRLYNEQFF. CDR3 DNA: TGTGCCAGTAGTATACGACTATACAATGAGCAGTTCTTC.

This clonotype was counted a few times. The chain is built from TRBV24-1 and TRBJ2-2; TRBD1 is a possible D gene (6 bases). V lost 4 bases, J lost 6 bases, and 11 bases lay in between. The CDR3 is made up of 14 amino acids. From germline, CDR1 is KGHDR and CDR2 SFDVKD. The CDR3 nucleotides read TGTGCCACCAGTGAGTCAGGGGATCCCGGGGAGCTGTTTTTT. Its translation: CATSESGDPGELFF.

The chain links TRBV12-3 or TRBV12-4 to TRBJ1-2; D is unclear. The CDR3 runs 12 residues. The germline V and J ends were trimmed by 3 bases and 4 bases, with 6 bases remaining between them. For the CDR3, the DNA is TGTGCCAGCAGTTTCGGCCTCTATGGCTACACCTTC. Translation gives CASSFGLYGYTF.

This clonotype was found a few times. The chain employs TRBV12-3 or TRBV12-4 and TRBJ2-5, with D possibly being TRBD2 (5 bases). The CDR3 contains 16 residues. Trimming stripped 6 bases from V and 1 base from J, with 18 bases between. For the CDR3, the DNA is TGTGCCAGCAGCCTAGGGTACCGGCGGGCCCAAGAGACCCAGTACTTC. This encodes CASSLGYRRAQETQYF.

This clonotype was recorded a few times. The chain has TRBV12-3 or TRBV12-4 and TRBJ2-6; D gene ambiguous. Between the trimmed V and J ends, which lost 6 bases and 1 base, there was a span of 4 bases. The CDR3 has 13 residues. CDR3 in amino acids: CASSHSGANVLTF. The CDR3 DNA sequence: TGTGCCAGCAGCCATTCTGGGGCCAACGTCCTGACTTTC.